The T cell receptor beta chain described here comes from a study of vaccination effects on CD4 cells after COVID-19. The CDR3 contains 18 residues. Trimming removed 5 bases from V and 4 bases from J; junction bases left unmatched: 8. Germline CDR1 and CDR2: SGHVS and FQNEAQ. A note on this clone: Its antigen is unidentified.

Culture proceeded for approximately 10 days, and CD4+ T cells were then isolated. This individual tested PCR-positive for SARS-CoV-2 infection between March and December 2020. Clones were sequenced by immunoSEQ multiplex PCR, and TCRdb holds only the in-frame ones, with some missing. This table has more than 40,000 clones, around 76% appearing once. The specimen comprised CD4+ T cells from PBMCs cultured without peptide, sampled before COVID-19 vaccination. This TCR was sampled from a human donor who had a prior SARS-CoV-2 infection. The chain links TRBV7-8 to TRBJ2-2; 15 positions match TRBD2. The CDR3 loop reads CASSPRTSGGAGTGELFF. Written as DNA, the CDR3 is TGTGCCAGCAGCCCGAGGACTAGCGGGGGGGCGGGCACCGGGGAGCTGTTTTTT.